These 22 T cell receptor beta chains share one sample of origin, sequenced in a study of T cells after posttransplantation cyclophosphamide. Some clones are missing from TCRdb's copy, which holds only in-frame ones; the method was immunoSEQ multiplex PCR. The table lists some 23,000 clones, no singletons, with around 4.4% in the top ten. Sequences were obtained from PBMCs. All receptors derive from a woman between 45 and 65 years old in good health, CMV-negative, and a related stem cell transplant donor.

Many counts were recorded for this clone. The rearrangement joins TRBV19 to TRBJ2-5; D unresolved. CDR1 is LNHDA and CDR2 is SQIVND in the germline V gene (reference sequence). The CDR3 consists of 16 residues. V lost 1 base, J lost 5 bases, and 17 bases lay in between. CDR3 in amino acids: CASSIGASLVTETQYF. The CDR3 nucleotides are TGTGCCAGTAGTATAGGTGCGTCCCTGGTTACGGAGACCCAGTACTTC.

This clone was counted at least ten times. The rearrangement uses TRBV7-9 and TRBJ2-7, with D tentatively TRBD1 (6 bases). CDR1 is SEHNR and CDR2 is FQNEAQ in the germline V gene (reference sequence). The length of the CDR3 is 15 residues. V lost 0 bases to trimming and J lost 3 bases, with 12 bases between them. For the CDR3, the DNA is TGTGCCAGCAGCTTAGCACAGGGACGGGACTACGAGCAGTACTTC. Amino acid sequence: CASSLAQGRDYEQYF.

This clone occurred many times. V is TRBV28 and J is TRBJ1-4; tentatively, D is TRBD1 (6 bases). The germline gives CDR1 MDHEN, CDR2 SYDVKM. With 3 bases removed from V and 8 bases from J, the gap between germline ends came to 19 bases. CDR3 length: 16 amino acids. The CDR3 bases are TGTGCCAGCAGTTTGTCTGTGGCGGGGGCGCGGGAAAAACTGTTTTTT. It yields the protein CASSLSVAGAREKLFF.

This clone was detected many times. The chain combines TRBV21-1 with TRBJ1-4. TRBV21-1 is annotated as a pseudogene. The CDR3 consists of 12 residues. The CDR3, as DNA: TGTGCCAGCAGCAAAGGAGGGGAAAAACTGTTTTTT. This gives the protein CASSKGGEKLFF.

This clone was detected many times. The rearrangement links TRBV2 to TRBJ2-2, with no clear D. This CDR3 comprises 12 residues. V lost 3 bases, J lost 9 bases, and 8 bases lay in between. Germline V gene lookup returns CDR1 SNHLY and CDR2 FYNNEI. The CDR3 bases are TGTGCCAGCAGTGACCCCCTCCGGGAGCTGTTTTTT. Protein sequence: CASSDPLRELFF.

This clone was counted ten times or more. The chain carries TRBV7-2 and TRBJ2-3; D is unclear. The germline CDR1 and CDR2 sequences are SGHTA and FQGNSA. Trimming stripped 5 bases from V and 6 bases from J, with 9 bases between. CDR3 size: 12 residues. The DNA of the CDR3 is TGTGCCAGCAGCCTCCGGTCGGATACGCAGTATTTT. This encodes CASSLRSDTQYF.

This clone was counted at least ten times. The chain links TRBV28 to TRBJ1-2, with 8 positions matching TRBD1. Germline lookup yields CDR1 MDHEN and CDR2 SYDVKM. The CDR3 loop spans 14 amino acids. V dropped 4 bases and J dropped 2; count of bases not matched to a gene: 3. CDR3: CASSSRQGNYGYTF. The CDR3 DNA is TGTGCCAGCAGTTCCCGACAGGGGAACTATGGCTACACCTTC.

This clone has ten or more counts. V is TRBV6-4 and J is TRBJ2-1; perhaps TRBD1 as D (6 bases). Germline V gene sequence: CDR1 MRHNA, CDR2 SNTAGT. CDR3 length: 14 amino acids. Trimming shortened V by 0 bases and J by 13 bases, and 16 bases separated the two germline ends. The CDR3 DNA follows: TGTGCCAGCAGTGACTCGAGGGACATCGGGCAACAGTTCTTC. Residues: CASSDSRDIGQQFF.

This clone occurred many times. V and J are TRBV27 and TRBJ2-1; TRBD2 agrees at 11 bases. V lost 7 bases and J lost 5; bases outside the gene matches: 10. The germline V gene encodes CDR1 MNHEY and CDR2 SMNVEV (reference sequence). This CDR3 contains 16 residues. CDR3 nucleotides: TGTGCCAGCACCACCGGGACTAGCGGATTTCACAATGAGCAGTTCTTC. Amino acids: CASTTGTSGFHNEQFF.

Many counts were recorded for this clone. This chain uses TRBV7-7 with TRBJ2-5, with a tentative D call TRBD2 (5 bases). The CDR3 sequence is 14 residues long. The germline CDR1 and CDR2 sequences are SSHAT and FNYEAQ (reference sequence). V lost 1 base and J lost 5, with 11 bases in between. The CDR3 protein is CASSLGGSGETQYF. CDR3 in DNA: TGTGCCAGCAGCTTAGGCGGGTCGGGGGAGACCCAGTACTTC.

This clone was counted many times. This chain uses TRBV2 with TRBJ2-3; 14 nucleotides line up with TRBD2. The trim removed 6 bases at V and 4 bases at J, leaving 9 bases unmatched. Germline V gene data show CDR1 as SNHLY and CDR2 as FYNNEI. The CDR3 sequence is 17 residues long. The CDR3 region is CASSPGLAGVVADTQYF. Written as DNA, the CDR3 is TGTGCCAGCAGCCCGGGACTAGCGGGAGTTGTGGCAGATACGCAGTATTTT.

Ten or more counts support this clone. This sequence joins TRBV6-4 and TRBJ2-3; 7 bases are a match to TRBD1. V lost 0 bases and J lost 0; bases outside the gene matches: 3. CDR1 and CDR2 from the germline V gene are MRHNA and SNTAGT. The CDR3 consists of 16 residues. In DNA form, the CDR3 reads TGTGCCAGCAGTGACTCGTCAGGGGGAAGCACAGATACGCAGTATTTT. This translates into CASSDSSGGSTDTQYF.

This clone was counted ten times or more. The J gene is TRBJ2-2, the V gene TRBV29-1; 11 bases map to TRBD2. Trimming removed 6 bases from V and 4 bases from J; junction bases left unmatched: 4. Germline values: CDR1 SQVTM, CDR2 ANQGSEA. The CDR3 is 14 amino acids. CDR3: CSVVLAGVTGELFF. CDR3 nucleotide sequence: TGCAGCGTAGTACTAGCGGGAGTCACCGGGGAGCTGTTTTTT.

In its sample, this clone was seen many times. The chain recombines TRBV7-9 with TRBJ2-7, with 7 bases fitting TRBD2. This CDR3 has 14 residues. CDR1 SEHNR and CDR2 FQNEAQ come from the germline V gene (reference sequence). The junction had 9 bases not matched to a gene; V was cut back by 4 bases and J by 6 bases. CDR3 DNA: TGTGCCAGCAGCTCCGGACTAGGAGGCCTCGAGCAGTACTTC. This sequence encodes CASSSGLGGLEQYF.

This clone was counted at least ten times. This chain uses TRBV10-2 with TRBJ2-1; 15 nucleotides line up with TRBD2. The CDR3 is 15 residues long. The ends lost 4 bases at V and 6 bases at J; junction bases unmatched: 1. Germline CDR1 and CDR2: WSHSY and SAAADI. DNA of the CDR3: TGCGCCAGCAGTGGGACTAGCGGGAGGGCCAATGAGCAGTTCTTC. This encodes CASSGTSGRANEQFF.

This clone was observed at least ten times. V usage is TRBV7-9 and J usage is TRBJ2-1; tentatively, D is TRBD2 (5 bases). The germline V and J ends were trimmed by 1 base and 7 bases, with 17 bases remaining between them. There are 16 residues in the CDR3. CDR1 and CDR2 (germline): SEHNR, FQNEAQ (reference sequence). CDR3 sequence: CASSLVSWAGMNEQFF. The CDR3 DNA sequence: TGTGCCAGCAGCTTAGTTTCCTGGGCCGGGATGAATGAGCAGTTCTTC.

This clone was counted many times. The chain joins TRBV5-1 to TRBJ1-2; 10 bases fit TRBD1. Germline lookup yields CDR1 SGHRS and CDR2 YFSETQ. Unmatched junction bases numbered 1, after V lost 0 bases and J lost 5 bases. The CDR3 runs 14 residues. CDR3 nucleotides: TGCGCCAGCAGCTTGGGACAGGGGGCGTATGGCTACACCTTC. Its protein product is CASSLGQGAYGYTF.

As to this clone: A far larger clone is only one base removed, so a read error is likely. The J gene is TRBJ2-5, the V gene TRBV10-2, with 7 bases lining up with TRBD2. The J call may be in error: the DNA end matches TRBJ2-7 better. The germline gives CDR1 WSHSY, CDR2 SAAADI. The CDR3 runs 14 residues. The CDR3 sequence is CASSEAYGRGEQYF. CDR3 coding DNA: TGCGCCAGCAGTGAAGCGTATGGGAGGGGCGAGCAGTACTTC.

Many counts were recorded for this clone. The chain employs TRBV28 and TRBJ2-3; 8 nucleotides agree with TRBD2. Germline values: CDR1 MDHEN, CDR2 SYDVKM. The CDR3 consists of 15 residues. Germline trimming cut 4 bases from V and 0 bases from J; bases unmatched to any gene: 3. CDR3: CASSSGRVSTDTQYF. The CDR3 bases are TGTGCCAGCAGTTCCGGGAGGGTTAGCACAGATACGCAGTATTTT.

This clone appeared many times. This chain links TRBV19 with TRBJ2-5, with D maybe TRBD1 (6 bases). CDR1 and CDR2 (germline): LNHDA, SQIVND (reference sequence). V lost 4 bases to trimming and J lost 4 bases, with 19 bases between them. The CDR3 contains 16 residues. The DNA of the CDR3 is TGTGCCAGTAGTAGGAAGGACAGTCCTACACTAGAGACCCAGTACTTC. Protein sequence: CASSRKDSPTLETQYF.

This clone has a count of ten or more. This chain joins TRBV7-9 and TRBJ1-6; D is undetermined. Germline CDR1 is SEHNR and CDR2 is FQNEAQ (reference sequence). This CDR3 is built from 17 residues. Trimming left V 2 bases short and J 4 bases short, with 15 bases between. The CDR3 region is CASSLYFDRRYNSPLHF. The CDR3 nucleotides read TGTGCCAGCAGCTTATATTTTGATAGGAGGTATAATTCACCCCTCCACTTT.

The table lists this clone with many counts. The rearrangement links TRBV19 to TRBJ2-7; 9 bases agree with TRBD1. This CDR3 is built from 15 residues. CDR1 and CDR2 (germline): LNHDA, SQIVND (reference sequence). V trimming: 3 bases; J trimming: 2 bases; junction bases outside the gene matches: 5. CDR3 sequence reads: CASSMQGQGTYEQYF. In DNA form, the CDR3 reads TGTGCCAGTAGTATGCAAGGACAGGGGACCTACGAGCAGTACTTC.